This record concerns one TCR beta chain sequence. The junction and the germline gene differ at one end; a read error may be behind it. This specimen comes from a study of lymphopenia after photon versus proton radiotherapy. Sequenced by immunoSEQ multiplex PCR; TCRdb stores in-frame clones only, minus some. The sample consists of some 70,000 clones, over 80% of them appearing once. CDR3 length equals 18 residues. The germline V gene has CDR1 LNHDA and CDR2 SQIVND (reference sequence). This clonotype was obtained from a man older than 75 with esophageal cancer. The genes are TRBV19 and TRBJ2-1; possibly TRBD2 for D (6 bases). Here the sequenced sample was peripheral blood, taken from a patient treated with proton-based radiotherapy. The CDR3 here is CASSSRDSRRSSHNEQFF. CDR3 coding DNA: TGTGCCAGTAGTTCACGGGACTCTCGACGCTCCTCCCACAATGAGCAGTTCTTC.